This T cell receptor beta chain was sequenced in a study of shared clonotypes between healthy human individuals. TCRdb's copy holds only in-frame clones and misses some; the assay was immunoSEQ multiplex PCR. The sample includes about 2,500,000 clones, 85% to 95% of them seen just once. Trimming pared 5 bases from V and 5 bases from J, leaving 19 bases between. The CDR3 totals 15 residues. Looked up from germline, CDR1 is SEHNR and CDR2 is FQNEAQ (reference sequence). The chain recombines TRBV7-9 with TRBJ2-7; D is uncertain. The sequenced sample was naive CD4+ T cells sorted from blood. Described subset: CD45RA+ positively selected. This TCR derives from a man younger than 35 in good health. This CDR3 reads CASSLPIGPGDEQYF. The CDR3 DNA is TGTGCCAGCAGCCTTCCGATAGGTCCTGGCGACGAGCAGTACTTC.